Below, 3 T cell receptor beta chains from the same sample are listed, as sequenced in a study of cytomegalovirus exposure and HLA in healthy donors. Vbeta (60) and Jbeta (13) primers were used in the PCR. TCRdb's copy holds only in-frame clones and misses some; the assay was immunoSEQ multiplex PCR. This table holds around 200,000 clones, under 85% found once. The sequenced material came from PBMCs. These receptor sequences come from a man aged 50 to 60 in good health and CMV-seronegative.

CDR3 protein: CASSQGQGINYGYTF. As DNA, the CDR3 is TGCGCCAGCAGCCAAGGACAGGGTATAAACTATGGCTACACCTTC. V usage is TRBV4-1 and J usage is TRBJ1-2, with 7 nucleotides matching TRBD1. The V and J ends lost 1 base and 2 bases, in that order; junction bases with no gene match: 4. The CDR3 covers 15 residues. CDR1 is MGHRA and CDR2 is YSYEKL in the germline V gene.

The V gene is TRBV25-1, the J gene TRBJ2-7; TRBD1 matches at 7 bases. After removal of 5 bases from V and 2 bases from J, the junction contained 6 bases not matched to a gene. Germline CDR1 MGHDK, CDR2 SYGVNS. The length of the CDR3 is 14 residues. CDR3: CASSPTGAAYEQYF. CDR3 nucleotides: TGTGCCAGCAGTCCCACAGGGGCTGCCTACGAGCAGTACTTC.

This chain joins TRBV10-1 and TRBJ2-3, with TRBD1 matching over 10 bases. Germline assignment: CDR1 WNHNN and CDR2 SYGVQD (reference sequence). V gave up 2 bases and J gave up 2 bases; unmatched junction bases: 7. The CDR3 covers 17 residues. The CDR3 is CASSEGKGTGDTDTQYF. The DNA of the CDR3 is TGCGCCAGCAGTGAGGGAAAAGGGACAGGGGACACAGATACGCAGTATTTT.